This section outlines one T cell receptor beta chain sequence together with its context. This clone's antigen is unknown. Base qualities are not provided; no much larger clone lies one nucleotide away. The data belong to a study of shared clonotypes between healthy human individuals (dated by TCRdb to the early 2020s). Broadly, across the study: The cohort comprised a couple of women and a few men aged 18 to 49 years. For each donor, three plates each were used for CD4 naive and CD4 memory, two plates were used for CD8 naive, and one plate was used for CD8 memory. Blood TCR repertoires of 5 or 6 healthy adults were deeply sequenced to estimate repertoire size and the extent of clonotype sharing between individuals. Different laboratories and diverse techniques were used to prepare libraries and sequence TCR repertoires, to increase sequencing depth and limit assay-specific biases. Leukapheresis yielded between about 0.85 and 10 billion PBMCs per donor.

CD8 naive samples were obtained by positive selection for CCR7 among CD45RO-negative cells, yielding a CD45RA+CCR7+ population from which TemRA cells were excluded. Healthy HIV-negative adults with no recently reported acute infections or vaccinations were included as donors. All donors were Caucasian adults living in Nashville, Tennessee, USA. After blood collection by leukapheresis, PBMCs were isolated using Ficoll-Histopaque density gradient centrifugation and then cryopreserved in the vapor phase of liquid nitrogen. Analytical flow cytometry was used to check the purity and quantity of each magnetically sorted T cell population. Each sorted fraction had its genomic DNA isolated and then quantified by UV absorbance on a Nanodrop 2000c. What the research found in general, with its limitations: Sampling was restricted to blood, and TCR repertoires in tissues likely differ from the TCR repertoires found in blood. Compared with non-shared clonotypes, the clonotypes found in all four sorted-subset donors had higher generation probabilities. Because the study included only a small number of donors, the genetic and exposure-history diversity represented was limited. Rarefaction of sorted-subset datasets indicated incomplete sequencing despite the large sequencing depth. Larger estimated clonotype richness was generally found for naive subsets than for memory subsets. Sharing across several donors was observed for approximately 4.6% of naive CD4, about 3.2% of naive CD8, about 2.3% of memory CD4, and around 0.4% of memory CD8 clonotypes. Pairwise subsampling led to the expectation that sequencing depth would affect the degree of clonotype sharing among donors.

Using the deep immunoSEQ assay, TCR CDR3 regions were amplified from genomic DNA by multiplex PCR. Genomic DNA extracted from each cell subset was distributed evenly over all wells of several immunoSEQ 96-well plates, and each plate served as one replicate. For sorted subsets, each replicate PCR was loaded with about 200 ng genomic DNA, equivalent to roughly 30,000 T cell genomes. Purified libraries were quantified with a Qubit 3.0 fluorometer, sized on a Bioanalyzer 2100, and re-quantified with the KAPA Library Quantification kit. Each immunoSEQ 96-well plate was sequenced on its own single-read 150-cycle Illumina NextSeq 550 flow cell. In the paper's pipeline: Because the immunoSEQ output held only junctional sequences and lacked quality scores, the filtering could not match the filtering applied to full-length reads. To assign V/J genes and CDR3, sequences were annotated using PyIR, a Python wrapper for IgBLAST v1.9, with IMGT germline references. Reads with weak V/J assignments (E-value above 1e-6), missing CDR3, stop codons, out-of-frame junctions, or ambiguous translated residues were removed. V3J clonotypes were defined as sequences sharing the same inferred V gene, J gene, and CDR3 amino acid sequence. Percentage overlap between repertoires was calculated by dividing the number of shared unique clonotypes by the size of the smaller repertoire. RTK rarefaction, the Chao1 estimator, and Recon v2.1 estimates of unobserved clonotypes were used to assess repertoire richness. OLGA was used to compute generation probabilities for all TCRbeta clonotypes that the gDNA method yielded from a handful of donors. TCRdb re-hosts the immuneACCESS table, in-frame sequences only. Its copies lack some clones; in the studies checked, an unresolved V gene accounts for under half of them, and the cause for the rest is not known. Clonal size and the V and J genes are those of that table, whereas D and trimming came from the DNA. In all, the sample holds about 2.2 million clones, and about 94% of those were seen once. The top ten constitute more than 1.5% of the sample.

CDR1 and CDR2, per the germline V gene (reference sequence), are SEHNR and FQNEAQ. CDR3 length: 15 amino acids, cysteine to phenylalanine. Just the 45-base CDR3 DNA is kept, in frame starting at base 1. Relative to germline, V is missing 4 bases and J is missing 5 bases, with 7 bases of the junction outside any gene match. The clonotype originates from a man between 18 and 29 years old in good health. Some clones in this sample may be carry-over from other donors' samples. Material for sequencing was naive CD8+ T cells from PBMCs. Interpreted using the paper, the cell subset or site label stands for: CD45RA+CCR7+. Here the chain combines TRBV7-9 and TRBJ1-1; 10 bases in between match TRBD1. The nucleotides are TGTGCCAGCAGCTCCTTGGACAGGGGGTATACTGAAGCTTTCTTT. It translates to CASSSLDRGYTEAFF.